This is a list of T cell receptor beta chains from one sample in a study of CD8+ T cells in alopecia areata. The protocol was immunoSEQ multiplex PCR, while the TCRdb copy is restricted to in-frame clones and leaves out a portion. The data hold approximately 150,000 clones, with 62% observed a single time. The sample taken for sequencing was CD8+ T cells sorted from blood. The source is a human donor in good health. CDR3s leave out the opening cysteine and the closing phenylalanine or tryptophan. D genes are given only for firm matches.

v_gene: TRBV29-1; d_gene: TRBD1; CDR3aa: SAWDSDYEQY
v_gene: TRBV7-9; d_gene: -; CDR3aa: ASSYKGGDTEAF
v_gene: TRBV19; d_gene: -; CDR3aa: ASSVSSEQF
v_gene: TRBV7-9; d_gene: -; CDR3aa: ASSMTGLSSYEQY
v_gene: TRBV28; d_gene: -; CDR3aa: ASSQDTFYGYT
v_gene: TRBV6-5; d_gene: -; CDR3aa: ASSYQQHNEQF
v_gene: TRBV7-9; d_gene: -; CDR3aa: ASSSGAEQF
v_gene: TRBV10-2; d_gene: -; CDR3aa: ASSESRPLVDYEQY
v_gene: TRBV9; d_gene: -; CDR3aa: ASSEDSDTQY
v_gene: TRBV28; d_gene: TRBD2; CDR3aa: ASKRQGGMEANVLT
v_gene: TRBV27; d_gene: -; CDR3aa: ASSPAGRQETQY
v_gene: TRBV25-1; d_gene: TRBD2; CDR3aa: ASSAMRGGHSSYEQY
v_gene: TRBV27; d_gene: -; CDR3aa: ASSLIGEDTQY
v_gene: TRBV4-2; d_gene: -; CDR3aa: ASSQVTSYNEQF
v_gene: TRBV7-9; d_gene: -; CDR3aa: ASSSDSYSYNEQF
v_gene: TRBV2; d_gene: -; CDR3aa: ASSEAGPHNEQF
v_gene: TRBV9; d_gene: TRBD2; CDR3aa: ASSVAGGRTMYEQY
v_gene: TRBV4-1; d_gene: TRBD1; CDR3aa: ASSPQGARDEQF
v_gene: TRBV2; d_gene: -; CDR3aa: ARADSLTDTQY
v_gene: TRBV23-1; d_gene: TRBD1; CDR3aa: ASSQCRRQGFSGETQY
v_gene: TRBV4-1; d_gene: TRBD2; CDR3aa: ASSLTSGRPHEQF
v_gene: TRBV29-1; d_gene: -; CDR3aa: SVAPGSDTEAF
v_gene: TRBV6-5; d_gene: TRBD1; CDR3aa: ASSYDGDRAGEQF
v_gene: TRBV29-1; d_gene: TRBD1; CDR3aa: SVGWQGDEKLF
v_gene: TRBV7-9; d_gene: -; CDR3aa: ASSLFAGGTDTQY
v_gene: TRBV7-7; d_gene: TRBD2; CDR3aa: ASSLLAGGPVNTGELF
v_gene: TRBV28; d_gene: -; CDR3aa: ASSRAGGSYEQY
v_gene: TRBV28; d_gene: TRBD1; CDR3aa: ASSPTGDDSYNEQF
v_gene: TRBV18; d_gene: -; CDR3aa: ASSPITSEQF
v_gene: TRBV9; d_gene: -; CDR3aa: ASSPGPTNDEQF
v_gene: TRBV2; d_gene: -; CDR3aa: AIATQSSYEQY
v_gene: TRBV4-1; d_gene: -; CDR3aa: ASSQWTGEEQY
v_gene: TRBV29-1; d_gene: TRBD1; CDR3aa: SVEDRGGKK
v_gene: TRBV7-9; d_gene: TRBD1; CDR3aa: ASSTRDSQIPYEQY
v_gene: TRBV27; d_gene: TRBD1; CDR3aa: ASRSRTGLYPGYT
v_gene: TRBV4-2; d_gene: TRBD1; CDR3aa: ASSQGQGKDTQY
v_gene: TRBV5-1; d_gene: -; CDR3aa: ASSSAVLGSQAGNSYEQY
v_gene: TRBV5-6; d_gene: -; CDR3aa: ASSWAASGANVLT
v_gene: TRBV13; d_gene: -; CDR3aa: ASSLDIQAPNYGYT
v_gene: TRBV27; d_gene: -; CDR3aa: ASQAQGASTDTQY
v_gene: TRBV19; d_gene: TRBD2; CDR3aa: ASTIAGINEQF
v_gene: TRBV14; d_gene: -; CDR3aa: ASSQDDDRRGYT
v_gene: TRBV11-2; d_gene: TRBD1; CDR3aa: ASSRRQGVKETQY
v_gene: TRBV6-4; d_gene: -; CDR3aa: ASSPSPTPTNYGYT
v_gene: TRBV30; d_gene: -; CDR3aa: AWTGSNTEAF
v_gene: TRBV29-1; d_gene: TRBD2; CDR3aa: SVELADLYNEQF
v_gene: TRBV4-1; d_gene: -; CDR3aa: ASSQDGFGASSYNEQF
v_gene: TRBV2; d_gene: -; CDR3aa: ASTIPIGGESGEPRGKDYEQY
v_gene: TRBV7-9; d_gene: -; CDR3aa: ASSLAPDTQY
v_gene: TRBV5-6; d_gene: -; CDR3aa: ASSLGGSYGYT
v_gene: TRBV25-1; d_gene: -; CDR3aa: ASSDIPSSSTDTQY
v_gene: TRBV27; d_gene: TRBD2; CDR3aa: ASSPRGWERGETQY
v_gene: TRBV7-9; d_gene: -; CDR3aa: ASSLGVNQPQH
v_gene: TRBV7-6; d_gene: TRBD1; CDR3aa: ASRLGQGRSYEQY